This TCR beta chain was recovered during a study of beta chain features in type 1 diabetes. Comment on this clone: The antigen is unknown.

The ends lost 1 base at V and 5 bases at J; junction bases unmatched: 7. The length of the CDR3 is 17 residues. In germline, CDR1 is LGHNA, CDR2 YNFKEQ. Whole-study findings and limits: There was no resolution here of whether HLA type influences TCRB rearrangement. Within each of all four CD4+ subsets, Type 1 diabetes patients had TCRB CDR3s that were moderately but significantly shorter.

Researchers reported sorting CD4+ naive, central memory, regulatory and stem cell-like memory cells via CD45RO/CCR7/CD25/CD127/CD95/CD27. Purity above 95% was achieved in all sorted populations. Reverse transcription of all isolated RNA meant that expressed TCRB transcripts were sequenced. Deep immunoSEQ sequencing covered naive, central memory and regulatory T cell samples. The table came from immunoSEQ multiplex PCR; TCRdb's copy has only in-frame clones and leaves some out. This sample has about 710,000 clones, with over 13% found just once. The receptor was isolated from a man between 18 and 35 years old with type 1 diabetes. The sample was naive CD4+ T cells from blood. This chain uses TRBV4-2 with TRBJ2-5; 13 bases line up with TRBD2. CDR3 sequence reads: CASSQALTSGGSETQYF. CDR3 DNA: TGTGCCAGCAGCCAAGCCCTGACTAGCGGGGGGTCGGAGACCCAGTACTTC.